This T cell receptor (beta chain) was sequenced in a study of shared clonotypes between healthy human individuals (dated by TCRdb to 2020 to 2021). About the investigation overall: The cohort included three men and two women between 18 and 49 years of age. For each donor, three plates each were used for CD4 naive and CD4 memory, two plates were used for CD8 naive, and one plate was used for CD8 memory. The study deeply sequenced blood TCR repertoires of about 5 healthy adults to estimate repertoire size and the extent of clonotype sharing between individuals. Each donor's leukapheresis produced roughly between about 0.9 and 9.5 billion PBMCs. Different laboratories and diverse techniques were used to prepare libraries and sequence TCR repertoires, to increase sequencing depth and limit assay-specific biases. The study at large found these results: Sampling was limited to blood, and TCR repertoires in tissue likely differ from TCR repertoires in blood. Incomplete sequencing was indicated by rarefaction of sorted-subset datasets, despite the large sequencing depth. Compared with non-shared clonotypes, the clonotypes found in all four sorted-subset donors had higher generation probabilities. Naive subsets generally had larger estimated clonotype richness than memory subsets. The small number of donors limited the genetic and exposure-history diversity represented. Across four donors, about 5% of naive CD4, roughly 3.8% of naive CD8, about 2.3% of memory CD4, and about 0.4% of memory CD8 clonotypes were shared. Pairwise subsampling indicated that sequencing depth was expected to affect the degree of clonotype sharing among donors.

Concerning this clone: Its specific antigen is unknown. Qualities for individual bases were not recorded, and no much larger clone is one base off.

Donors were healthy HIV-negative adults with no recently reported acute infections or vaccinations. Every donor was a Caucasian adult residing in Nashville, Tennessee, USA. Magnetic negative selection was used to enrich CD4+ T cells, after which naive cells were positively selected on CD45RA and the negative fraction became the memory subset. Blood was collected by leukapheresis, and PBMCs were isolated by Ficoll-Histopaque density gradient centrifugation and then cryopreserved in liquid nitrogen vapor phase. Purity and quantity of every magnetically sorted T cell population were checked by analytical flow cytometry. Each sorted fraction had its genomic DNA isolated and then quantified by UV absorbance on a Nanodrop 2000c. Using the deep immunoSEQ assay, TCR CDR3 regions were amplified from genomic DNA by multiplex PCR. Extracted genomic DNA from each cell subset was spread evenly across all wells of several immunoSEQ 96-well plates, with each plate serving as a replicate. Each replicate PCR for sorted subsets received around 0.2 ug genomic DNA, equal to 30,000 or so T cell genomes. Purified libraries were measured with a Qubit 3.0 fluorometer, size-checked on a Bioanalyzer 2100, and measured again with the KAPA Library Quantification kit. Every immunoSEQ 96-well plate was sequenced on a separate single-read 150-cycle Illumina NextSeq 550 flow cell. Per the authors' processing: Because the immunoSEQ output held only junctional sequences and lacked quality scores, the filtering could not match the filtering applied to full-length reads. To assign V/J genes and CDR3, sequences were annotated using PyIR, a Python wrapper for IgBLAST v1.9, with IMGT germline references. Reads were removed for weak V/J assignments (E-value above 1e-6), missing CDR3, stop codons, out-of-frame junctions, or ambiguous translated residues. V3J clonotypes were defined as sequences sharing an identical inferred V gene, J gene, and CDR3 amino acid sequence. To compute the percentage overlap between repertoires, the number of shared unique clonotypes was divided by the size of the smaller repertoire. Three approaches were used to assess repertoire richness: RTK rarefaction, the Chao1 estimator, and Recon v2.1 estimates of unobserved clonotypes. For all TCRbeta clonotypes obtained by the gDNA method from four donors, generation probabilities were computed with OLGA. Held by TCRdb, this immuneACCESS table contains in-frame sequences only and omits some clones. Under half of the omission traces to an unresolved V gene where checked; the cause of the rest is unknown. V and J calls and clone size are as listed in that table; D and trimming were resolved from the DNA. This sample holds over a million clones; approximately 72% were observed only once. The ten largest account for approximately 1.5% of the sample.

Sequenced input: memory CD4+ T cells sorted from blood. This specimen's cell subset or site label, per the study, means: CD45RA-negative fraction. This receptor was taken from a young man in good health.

The CDR3 here reads CASSLQGSRGDTQYF. The sequenced DNA is TGTGCCAGCAGCTTACAAGGGAGCCGGGGGGATACGCAGTATTTT. The V gene is TRBV5-5 and the J gene is TRBJ2-3, and TRBD2 may be the D gene, going by 6 matching bases. From its cysteine to its phenylalanine, the CDR3 spans 15 amino acids. The entry retains the CDR3 DNA only, 45 bases that are in frame from base 1. The junction shows trimming of 2 bases on V and 6 bases on J, plus 16 bases between the germline ends. The germline V gene (reference sequence) sets CDR1 to SGHKS and CDR2 to YYEKEE.